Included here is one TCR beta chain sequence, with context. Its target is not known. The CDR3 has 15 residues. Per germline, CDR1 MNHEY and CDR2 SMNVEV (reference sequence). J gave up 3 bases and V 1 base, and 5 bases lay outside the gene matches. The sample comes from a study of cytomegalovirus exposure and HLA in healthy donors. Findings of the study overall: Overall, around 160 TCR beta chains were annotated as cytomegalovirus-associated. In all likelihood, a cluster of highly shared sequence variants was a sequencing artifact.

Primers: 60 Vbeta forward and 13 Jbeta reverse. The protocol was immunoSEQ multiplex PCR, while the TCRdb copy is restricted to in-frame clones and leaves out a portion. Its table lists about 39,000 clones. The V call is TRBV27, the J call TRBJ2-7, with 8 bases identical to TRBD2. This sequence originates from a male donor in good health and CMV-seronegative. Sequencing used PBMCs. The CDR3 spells CASSLLSGGFYEQYF. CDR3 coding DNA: TGTGCCAGCAGTTTATTGAGCGGGGGATTCTACGAGCAGTACTTC.